A selection of T cell receptor beta chains follows, all from one sample in a study of cytomegalovirus exposure and HLA in healthy donors. Some clones are missing from TCRdb's copy, which holds only in-frame ones; the method was immunoSEQ multiplex PCR. Of some 160,000 clones listed, roughly three quarters were seen once; the top ten hold 1.5% to 2%. The sequencing input was PBMCs. The receptors here all came from a woman aged 35 to 49 in good health and CMV-seronegative. Both conserved end residues are part of each CDR3. The D gene is left open where the match is weak. The size field is filled for only some rows; it gives once, few, many or a size class.

j_call clone_size cdr3_length v_call d_call cdr3_nt cdr3_aa
TRBJ2-3 . 12 TRBV29-1 . TGCAGCGTTGAGCGTTACGCGGATACGCAGTATTTT CSVERYADTQYF
TRBJ2-7 . 14 TRBV6-1 TRBD1 TGTGCCAGCAGTCCCCGGACAGGGCCCTACGAGCAGTACTTC CASSPRTGPYEQYF
TRBJ2-2 . 12 TRBV18 TRBD2 TGTGCCAGCTCACCACGGACTAGCGATCCGTTTTTT CASSPRTSDPFF
TRBJ1-1 . 14 TRBV11-2 TRBD1 TGTGCCAGCAGCTCACAGGGGTTGAACACTGAAGCTTTCTTT CASSSQGLNTEAFF
TRBJ1-1 . 14 TRBV27 . TGTGCCAGCAGTTTAGGAGGAAGGGCGACTGAAGCTTTCTTT CASSLGGRATEAFF
TRBJ1-2 . 11 TRBV29-1 . TGCAGCGTTGGGGGCAGCTATGGCTACACCTTC CSVGGSYGYTF
TRBJ1-4 . 14 TRBV28 TRBD1 TGTGCCAGCAGTTCGGGACAGGGTTTTGAAAAACTGTTTTTT CASSSGQGFEKLFF
TRBJ1-1 . 15 TRBV6-5 . TGTGCCAGCAGTTACTCGGGGGCATCCAGCACTGAAGCTTTCTTT CASSYSGASSTEAFF
TRBJ1-1 . 15 TRBV10-1 . TGCGCCAGCAGTGATGTATCTGACTCCGCCGCTGAAGCTTTCTTT CASSDVSDSAAEAFF
TRBJ2-6 once 17 TRBV5-1 TRBD1 TGCGCCAGCAGCTACTCAGGGGGCGCGTATGGGGCCAACGTCCTGACTTTC CASSYSGGAYGANVLTF
TRBJ1-2 . 16 TRBV13 . TGTGCCAGCAGCTTAGGCCTAACAGGAGCTAACTATGGCTACACCTTC CASSLGLTGANYGYTF
TRBJ2-3 . 15 TRBV2 TRBD2 TGTGCCAGCAGTGAGTTAGCGGGACTACTTGATACGCAGTATTTT CASSELAGLLDTQYF
TRBJ2-5 . 16 TRBV5-1 TRBD1 TGCGCCAGCACTGACACAGGGGCTCCCCCCCAAGAGACCCAGTACTTC CASTDTGAPPQETQYF
TRBJ2-7 . 14 TRBV6-5 TRBD2 TGTGCCAGCAGATCCCGGGGGGGTTCCTACGAGCAGTACTTC CASRSRGGSYEQYF
TRBJ1-1 . 14 TRBV6-5 . TGTGCCAGCAGCCCCTGGGGGCGCAGGACTGAAGCTTTCTTT CASSPWGRRTEAFF
TRBJ1-1 . 12 TRBV27 . TGTGCCAGCAGTTTTGGGGGCCCTGAAGCTTTCTTT CASSFGGPEAFF
TRBJ1-1 few 16 TRBV4-1 TRBD1 TGCGCCAGCAGCCAAGAAGTAAGGGGGCTGGGTCCTGAAGCTTTCTTT CASSQEVRGLGPEAFF
TRBJ2-5 . 15 TRBV28 TRBD2 TGTGCCAGCGGGGATGCGGGGGGTGGTAGGGAGACCCAGTACTTC CASGDAGGGRETQYF
TRBJ2-5 . 14 TRBV5-1 . TGCGCCAGCAGCTTGTCGGACAGTCAAGAGACCCAGTACTTC CASSLSDSQETQYF
TRBJ2-1 . 14 TRBV5-1 . TGCGCCAGCAGCTTGGGGGAGGCTTGGGATGAGCAGTTCTTC CASSLGEAWDEQFF
TRBJ1-2 once 18 TRBV7-8 TRBD1 TGTGCCAGCAGCTTAGCGGGGGACAGGGAGATTTTGGGCGATGGCTACACCTTC CASSLAGDREILGDGYTF
TRBJ2-1 . 13 TRBV30 TRBD1 TGTGCCTGGAGTACGGGACAGGGTAATGAGCAGTTCTTC CAWSTGQGNEQFF
TRBJ2-1 . 14 TRBV10-3 TRBD1 TGTGCCATCGAGCAGGGGGTGGAGTACAATGAGCAGTTCTTC CAIEQGVEYNEQFF
TRBJ2-7 . 14 TRBV4-1 TRBD1 TGCGCCAGCAGCCAGAGACAGGGGTCCTACGAGCAGTACTTC CASSQRQGSYEQYF
TRBJ2-5 once 15 TRBV11-2 . TGTGCCAGCACCCCTGTGGCTCAGTACCAAGAGACCCAGTACTTC CASTPVAQYQETQYF
TRBJ1-1 . 14 TRBV18 TRBD1 TGTGCCAGCTCATCCGGGACAGGGGGCGAGGAAGCTTTCTTT CASSSGTGGEEAFF
TRBJ2-1 once 15 TRBV19 TRBD1 TGTGCCAGTAGTCTCCCCGGGACAGGGTTTGAGGAGCAGTTCTTC CASSLPGTGFEEQFF
TRBJ2-2 once 14 TRBV5-1 TRBD2 TGCGCCAGCAGCCGGGGAGGGTCCACCGGGGAGCTGTTTTTT CASSRGGSTGELFF